This is a list of T cell receptor beta chains from one sample in a study of OX40 agonist ivuxolimab in advanced cancers. Sequencing was performed with immunoSEQ multiplex PCR; in TCRdb, only in-frame clones are kept and a portion is missing. There are some 74,000 clones in the sample; 85% occur only once, and around 0.5% lies in the top ten. This specimen was CD4+ or CD8+ T cells sorted from blood, taken in a trial of the OX40 agonist ivuxolimab. These receptors all stem from an adult with an advanced solid tumor such as melanoma, head and neck, liver or kidney cancer. Both conserved end residues are part of each CDR3. Each record gives: J gene, V gene, D gene, clone size, CDR3 DNA, CDR3 protein. D genes are given only for firm matches. Where a row states a size, it is once, few, many or the class of an expanded clone; other rows omit it.

j_gene: TRBJ1-2; v_gene: TRBV11-3; d_gene: TRBD1; abundance: -; CDR3nt: TGTGCCAGCAGCTTAGGGAGGGCAGGGGGCCACCGGGGCTATGGCTACACCTTC; CDR3aa: CASSLGRAGGHRGYGYTF
j_gene: TRBJ1-1; v_gene: TRBV28; d_gene: -; abundance: few; CDR3nt: TGTGCCAGCAGTTTATACGGGGGGCGGGTGGCGAACACTGAAGCTTTCTTT; CDR3aa: CASSLYGGRVANTEAFF
j_gene: TRBJ2-1; v_gene: TRBV6-6; d_gene: -; abundance: -; CDR3nt: TGTGCCAGCAATTCCCTCGGGGGAGGCAATGAGCAGTTCTTC; CDR3aa: CASNSLGGGNEQFF
j_gene: TRBJ1-1; v_gene: TRBV5-1; d_gene: -; abundance: -; CDR3nt: TGTGCCAGCAGCTTTGGGGACCGCATGAACACTGAAGCTTTCTTT; CDR3aa: CASSFGDRMNTEAFF
j_gene: TRBJ2-2; v_gene: TRBV5-4; d_gene: -; abundance: -; CDR3nt: TGTGCCAGCAGCTTTCGGACAGATAACACCGGGGAGCTGTTTTTT; CDR3aa: CASSFRTDNTGELFF
j_gene: TRBJ2-7; v_gene: TRBV7-8; d_gene: TRBD2; abundance: -; CDR3nt: TGTGCCAGCAGCTTATTTTCCGGGGGGGACCACGAGCAGTACTTC; CDR3aa: CASSLFSGGDHEQYF
j_gene: TRBJ1-4; v_gene: TRBV11-3; d_gene: -; abundance: -; CDR3nt: TGTGCCAGCAGCTTCCACGGGGCAACTAATGAAAAACTGTTTTTT; CDR3aa: CASSFHGATNEKLFF
j_gene: TRBJ2-1; v_gene: TRBV7-9; d_gene: TRBD2; abundance: -; CDR3nt: TGTGCCAGCAGCCAGACTAGCGGGGGATCCAATGAGCAGTTCTTC; CDR3aa: CASSQTSGGSNEQFF
j_gene: TRBJ1-5; v_gene: TRBV11-3; d_gene: TRBD1; abundance: -; CDR3nt: TGTGCCAGCAGCTTAGTGACAGGGGGCAATCAGCCCCAGCATTTT; CDR3aa: CASSLVTGGNQPQHF
j_gene: TRBJ1-5; v_gene: TRBV5-6; d_gene: -; abundance: -; CDR3nt: TGTGCCAGCAGTTGGGGGGCAGGGAGTCAGCCCCAGCATTTT; CDR3aa: CASSWGAGSQPQHF
j_gene: TRBJ1-3; v_gene: TRBV15; d_gene: -; abundance: -; CDR3nt: TGTGCCACCAGCAGGGCTCTGCGGGGACGACATTTCTCTGGAAACACCATATATTTT; CDR3aa: CATSRALRGRHFSGNTIYF
j_gene: TRBJ2-5; v_gene: TRBV10-3; d_gene: -; abundance: -; CDR3nt: TGTGCCACCAACAGGGACCAAGAGACCCAGTACTTC; CDR3aa: CATNRDQETQYF
j_gene: TRBJ2-1; v_gene: TRBV7-2; d_gene: TRBD2; abundance: -; CDR3nt: TGTGCCAGCAGCCCTTGGACTAGCGGTTACAATGAGCAGTTCTTC; CDR3aa: CASSPWTSGYNEQFF
j_gene: TRBJ1-2; v_gene: TRBV28; d_gene: -; abundance: -; CDR3nt: TGTGCCAGCAGTTTACGATGGGGCCCTAACTATGGCTACACCTTC; CDR3aa: CASSLRWGPNYGYTF
j_gene: TRBJ2-3; v_gene: TRBV5-1; d_gene: TRBD1; abundance: -; CDR3nt: TGCGCCAGCAGCCCCGCGCCGACAGGGGCTCTCACAGATACGCAGTATTTT; CDR3aa: CASSPAPTGALTDTQYF
j_gene: TRBJ2-5; v_gene: TRBV30; d_gene: -; abundance: -; CDR3nt: TGTGCCTGGAGCGACGATAGTCTGGGGGAGACCCAGTACTTC; CDR3aa: CAWSDDSLGETQYF
j_gene: TRBJ2-3; v_gene: TRBV7-6; d_gene: TRBD2; abundance: -; CDR3nt: TGTGCCAGCAGCTCAAGCGGGGCTAGCACAGATACGCAGTATTTT; CDR3aa: CASSSSGASTDTQYF
j_gene: TRBJ2-5; v_gene: TRBV5-4; d_gene: TRBD1; abundance: -; CDR3nt: TGTGCCAGCAGCTCTACAGGGGGCCTTCAAGAGACCCAGTACTTC; CDR3aa: CASSSTGGLQETQYF
j_gene: TRBJ2-2; v_gene: TRBV28; d_gene: TRBD1; abundance: -; CDR3nt: TGTGCCAGCAGACCTAGTCAGGGGGCCGGGGAGCTGTTTTTT; CDR3aa: CASRPSQGAGELFF
j_gene: TRBJ2-5; v_gene: TRBV5-4; d_gene: TRBD2; abundance: -; CDR3nt: TGTGCCAGCAGCACCCGACTAGCGGGGGCCCAAGAGACCCAGTACTTC; CDR3aa: CASSTRLAGAQETQYF
j_gene: TRBJ2-2; v_gene: TRBV7-9; d_gene: -; abundance: -; CDR3nt: TGTGCCAGCAGCTTAGCAGGGGGAACCGGGGAGCTGTTTTTT; CDR3aa: CASSLAGGTGELFF
j_gene: TRBJ1-2; v_gene: TRBV19; d_gene: -; abundance: -; CDR3nt: TGTGCCAGTAGTATAGGGGATTTTGCTAACTATGGCTACACCTTC; CDR3aa: CASSIGDFANYGYTF
j_gene: TRBJ1-2; v_gene: TRBV27; d_gene: TRBD1; abundance: -; CDR3nt: TGTGCCAGCAGTCCTCAGACAGGGGAGCGGGGCTACACCTTC; CDR3aa: CASSPQTGERGYTF
j_gene: TRBJ2-3; v_gene: TRBV28; d_gene: -; abundance: -; CDR3nt: TGTGCCAGCAGTTTATTCGGGCAGACCGAGGCGCAGTATTTT; CDR3aa: CASSLFGQTEAQYF
j_gene: TRBJ2-7; v_gene: TRBV6-6; d_gene: TRBD2; abundance: -; CDR3nt: TGTGCCAGCAGTTACGGGACTAGGCCCTACGAGCAGTACTTC; CDR3aa: CASSYGTRPYEQYF
j_gene: TRBJ1-1; v_gene: TRBV4-1; d_gene: -; abundance: -; CDR3nt: TGCGCCAGCAGCCAAGATGGTGCGAACACTGAAGCTTTCTTT; CDR3aa: CASSQDGANTEAFF
j_gene: TRBJ1-2; v_gene: TRBV19; d_gene: TRBD1; abundance: -; CDR3nt: TGTGCCAGTAGCACAGGGGGCGAGGGGGGTTATGGCTACACCTTC; CDR3aa: CASSTGGEGGYGYTF
j_gene: TRBJ1-5; v_gene: TRBV16; d_gene: -; abundance: few; CDR3nt: TGTGCCAGCAGCCAATCAGGTCGGGGCAATCAGCCCCAGCATTTT; CDR3aa: CASSQSGRGNQPQHF
j_gene: TRBJ1-1; v_gene: TRBV12-5; d_gene: -; abundance: -; CDR3nt: TGTGCTAGTGGTTTAAGAGAGGGGAGCACTGAAGCTTTCTTT; CDR3aa: CASGLREGSTEAFF
j_gene: TRBJ2-6; v_gene: TRBV19; d_gene: -; abundance: -; CDR3nt: TGTGCCAGTAGTAGCCGGGCGGGGACTGGGGCCAACGTCCTGACTTTC; CDR3aa: CASSSRAGTGANVLTF
j_gene: TRBJ2-7; v_gene: TRBV5-1; d_gene: -; abundance: -; CDR3nt: TGCGCCAGCAGCTTGGATGGCAGCCCCTACGAGCAGTACTTC; CDR3aa: CASSLDGSPYEQYF
j_gene: TRBJ2-7; v_gene: TRBV7-9; d_gene: TRBD2; abundance: -; CDR3nt: TGTGCCAGCAGCGACGTGACTAGCGGGTACTCCTACGAGCAGTACTTC; CDR3aa: CASSDVTSGYSYEQYF
j_gene: TRBJ2-3; v_gene: TRBV27; d_gene: -; abundance: -; CDR3nt: TGTGCCAGCAGGTCGTGGGGGGCAAGCACAGATACGCAGTATTTT; CDR3aa: CASRSWGASTDTQYF
j_gene: TRBJ1-1; v_gene: TRBV10-3; d_gene: -; abundance: few; CDR3nt: TGTGCCATCAGTGAACTTACAGGGAACACTGAAGCTTTCTTT; CDR3aa: CAISELTGNTEAFF
j_gene: TRBJ2-1; v_gene: TRBV6-6; d_gene: TRBD2; abundance: -; CDR3nt: TGTGCCAGCAGCAATAGACTAGCGGGCCTCCTGGAGCAGTTCTTC; CDR3aa: CASSNRLAGLLEQFF
j_gene: TRBJ1-4; v_gene: TRBV6-1; d_gene: -; abundance: few; CDR3nt: TGTGCCAGCAGTGAAGGGGCGGTTGAAAAACTGTTTTTT; CDR3aa: CASSEGAVEKLFF
j_gene: TRBJ2-3; v_gene: TRBV7-6; d_gene: -; abundance: -; CDR3nt: TGTGCCAGCAGCTTTTGTAGGCAGGTCACAGATACGCAGTATTTT; CDR3aa: CASSFCRQVTDTQYF
j_gene: TRBJ2-1; v_gene: TRBV7-2; d_gene: TRBD1; abundance: many; CDR3nt: TGTGCCAGCAGCTCGCACTTCCCTTCTCGGACAGGGTACAATGAGCAGTTCTTC; CDR3aa: CASSSHFPSRTGYNEQFF
j_gene: TRBJ2-7; v_gene: TRBV30; d_gene: TRBD1; abundance: -; CDR3nt: TGTGCCTGGAGTGGACAGGGCTACGATGGGCAGTACTTC; CDR3aa: CAWSGQGYDGQYF